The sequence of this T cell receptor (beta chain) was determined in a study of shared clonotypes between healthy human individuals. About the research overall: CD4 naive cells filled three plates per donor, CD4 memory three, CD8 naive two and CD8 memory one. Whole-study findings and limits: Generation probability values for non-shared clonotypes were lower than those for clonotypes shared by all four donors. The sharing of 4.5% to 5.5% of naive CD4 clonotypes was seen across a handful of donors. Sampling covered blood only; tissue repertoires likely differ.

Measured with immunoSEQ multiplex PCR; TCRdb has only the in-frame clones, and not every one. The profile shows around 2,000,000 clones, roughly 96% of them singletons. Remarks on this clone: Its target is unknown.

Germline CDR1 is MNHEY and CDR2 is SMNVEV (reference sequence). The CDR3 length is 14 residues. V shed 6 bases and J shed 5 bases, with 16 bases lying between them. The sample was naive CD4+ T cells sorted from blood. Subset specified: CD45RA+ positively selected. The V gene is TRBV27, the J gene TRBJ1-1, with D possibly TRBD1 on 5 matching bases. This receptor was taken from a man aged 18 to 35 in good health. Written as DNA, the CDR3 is TGTGCCAGCAGCACCTCCAGGGATGGGACTGAAGCTTTCTTT. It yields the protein CASSTSRDGTEAFF.